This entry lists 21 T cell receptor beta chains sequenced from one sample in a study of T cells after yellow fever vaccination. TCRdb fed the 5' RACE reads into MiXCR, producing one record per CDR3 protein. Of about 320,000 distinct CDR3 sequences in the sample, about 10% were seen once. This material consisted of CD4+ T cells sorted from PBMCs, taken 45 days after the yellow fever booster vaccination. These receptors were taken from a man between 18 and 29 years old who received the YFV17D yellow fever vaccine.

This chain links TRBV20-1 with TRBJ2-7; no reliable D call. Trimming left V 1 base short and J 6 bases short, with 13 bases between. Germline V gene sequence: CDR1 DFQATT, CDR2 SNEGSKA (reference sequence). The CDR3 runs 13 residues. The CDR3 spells CSARGGTLSEQYF. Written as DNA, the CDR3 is TGCAGTGCTAGAGGGGGTACACTCTCCGAGCAGTACTTC.

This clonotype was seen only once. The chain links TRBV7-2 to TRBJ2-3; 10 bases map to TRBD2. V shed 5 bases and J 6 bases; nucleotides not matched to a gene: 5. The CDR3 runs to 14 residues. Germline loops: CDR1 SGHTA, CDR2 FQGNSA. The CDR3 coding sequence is TGTGCCAGCAGCCCTCTAGCGGGGGCCGATACGCAGTATTTT. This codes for CASSPLAGADTQYF.

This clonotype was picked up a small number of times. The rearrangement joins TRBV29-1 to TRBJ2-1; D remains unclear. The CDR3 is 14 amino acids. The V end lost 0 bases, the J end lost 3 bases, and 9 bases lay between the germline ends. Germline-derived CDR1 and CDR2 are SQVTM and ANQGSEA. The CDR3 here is CSVEDEFYYNEQFF. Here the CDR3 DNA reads TGCAGCGTTGAAGACGAGTTCTACTACAATGAGCAGTTCTTC.

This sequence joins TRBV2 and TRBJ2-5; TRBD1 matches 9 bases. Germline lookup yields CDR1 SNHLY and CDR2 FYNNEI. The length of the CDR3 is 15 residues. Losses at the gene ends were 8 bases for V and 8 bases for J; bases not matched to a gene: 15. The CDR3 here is CASAPGVRTGATQYF. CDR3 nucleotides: TGTGCCAGCGCACCCGGAGTTCGGACAGGGGCTACCCAGTACTTC.

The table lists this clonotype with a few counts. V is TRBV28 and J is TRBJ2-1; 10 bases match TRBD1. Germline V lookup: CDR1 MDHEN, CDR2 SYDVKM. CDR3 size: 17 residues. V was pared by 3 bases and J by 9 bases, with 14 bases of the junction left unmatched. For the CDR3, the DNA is TGTGCCAGCAGTTTCCCCCCCGGGACAGGGGCGGGGAGTGAGCAGTTCTTC. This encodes CASSFPPGTGAGSEQFF.

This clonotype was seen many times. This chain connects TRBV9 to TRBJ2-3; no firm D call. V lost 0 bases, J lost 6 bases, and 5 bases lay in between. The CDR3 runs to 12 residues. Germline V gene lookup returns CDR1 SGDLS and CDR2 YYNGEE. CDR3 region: CASSVVGDTQYF. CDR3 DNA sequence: TGTGCCAGCAGCGTAGTTGGGGATACGCAGTATTTT.

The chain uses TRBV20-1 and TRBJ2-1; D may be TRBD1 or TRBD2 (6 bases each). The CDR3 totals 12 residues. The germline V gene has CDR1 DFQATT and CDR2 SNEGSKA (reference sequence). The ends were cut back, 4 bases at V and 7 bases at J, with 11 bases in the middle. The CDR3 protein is CSANGGLNEQFF. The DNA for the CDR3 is TGCAGTGCTAACGGGGGCCTGAATGAGCAGTTCTTC.

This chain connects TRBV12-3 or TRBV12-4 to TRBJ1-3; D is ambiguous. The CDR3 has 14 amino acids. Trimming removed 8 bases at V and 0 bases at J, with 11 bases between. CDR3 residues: CASQPTSSGNTIYF. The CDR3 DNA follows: TGTGCCAGCCAACCCACATCCTCTGGAAACACCATATATTTT.

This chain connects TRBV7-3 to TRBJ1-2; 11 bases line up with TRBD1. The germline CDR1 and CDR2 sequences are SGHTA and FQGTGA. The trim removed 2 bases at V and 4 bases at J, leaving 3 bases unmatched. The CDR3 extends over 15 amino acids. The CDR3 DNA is TGTGCCAGCAGCTTAGGACAGGGGGCTGTCTATGGCTACACCTTC. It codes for CASSLGQGAVYGYTF.

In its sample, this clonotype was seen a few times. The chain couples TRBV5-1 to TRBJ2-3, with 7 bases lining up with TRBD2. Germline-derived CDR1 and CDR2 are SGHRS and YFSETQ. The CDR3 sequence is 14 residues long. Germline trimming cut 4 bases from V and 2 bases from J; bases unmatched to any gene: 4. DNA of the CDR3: TGCGCCAGCAGCGAGGGACTATTCACAGATACGCAGTATTTT. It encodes CASSEGLFTDTQYF.

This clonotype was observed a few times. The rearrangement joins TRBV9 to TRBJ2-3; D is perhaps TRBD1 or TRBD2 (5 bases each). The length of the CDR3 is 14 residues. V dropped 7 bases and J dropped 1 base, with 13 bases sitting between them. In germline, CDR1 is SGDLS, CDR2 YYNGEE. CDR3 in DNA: TGTGCCAGCCAACGCCAGGGAGGCACAGATACGCAGTATTTT. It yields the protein CASQRQGGTDTQYF.

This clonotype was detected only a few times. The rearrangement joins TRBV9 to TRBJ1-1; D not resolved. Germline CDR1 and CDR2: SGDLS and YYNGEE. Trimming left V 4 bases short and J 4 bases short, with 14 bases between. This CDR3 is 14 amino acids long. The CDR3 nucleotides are TGTGCCAGCAGCCCACGCCGGGGATTCACTGAAGCTTTCTTT. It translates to CASSPRRGFTEAFF.

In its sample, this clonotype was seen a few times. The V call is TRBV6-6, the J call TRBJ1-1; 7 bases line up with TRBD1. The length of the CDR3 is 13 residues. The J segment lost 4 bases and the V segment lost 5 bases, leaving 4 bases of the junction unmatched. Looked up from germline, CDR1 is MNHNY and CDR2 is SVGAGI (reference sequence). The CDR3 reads CASSAGGTTEAFF. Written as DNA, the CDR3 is TGTGCCAGCAGTGCAGGGGGTACCACTGAAGCTTTCTTT.

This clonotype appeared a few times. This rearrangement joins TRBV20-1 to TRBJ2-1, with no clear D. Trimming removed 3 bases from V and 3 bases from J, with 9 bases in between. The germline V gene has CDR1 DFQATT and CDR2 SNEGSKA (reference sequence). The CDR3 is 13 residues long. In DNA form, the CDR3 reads TGCAGTGCTAGTATGTCAGTCTACAATGAGCAGTTCTTC. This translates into CSASMSVYNEQFF.

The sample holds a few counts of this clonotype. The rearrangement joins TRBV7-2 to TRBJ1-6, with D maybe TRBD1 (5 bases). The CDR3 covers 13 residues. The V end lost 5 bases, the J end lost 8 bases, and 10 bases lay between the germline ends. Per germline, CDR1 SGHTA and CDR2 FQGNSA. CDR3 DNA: TGTGCCAGCAGCCGCGGGGGTTATTCACCCCTCCACTTT. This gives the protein CASSRGGYSPLHF.

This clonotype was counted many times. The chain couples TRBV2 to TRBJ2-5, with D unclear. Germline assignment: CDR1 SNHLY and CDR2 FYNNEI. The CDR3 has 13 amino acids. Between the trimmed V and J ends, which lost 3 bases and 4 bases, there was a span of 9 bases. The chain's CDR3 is CASSEVERETQYF. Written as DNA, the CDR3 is TGTGCCAGCAGTGAGGTGGAACGAGAGACCCAGTACTTC.

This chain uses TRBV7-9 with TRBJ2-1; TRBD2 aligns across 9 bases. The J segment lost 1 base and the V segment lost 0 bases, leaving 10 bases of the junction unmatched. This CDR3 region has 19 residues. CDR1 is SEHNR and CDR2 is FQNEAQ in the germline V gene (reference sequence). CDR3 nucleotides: TGTGCCAGCAGCTTAGCGCTGGGACTAGCACTCCCTTCCTACAATGAGCAGTTCTTC. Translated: CASSLALGLALPSYNEQFF.

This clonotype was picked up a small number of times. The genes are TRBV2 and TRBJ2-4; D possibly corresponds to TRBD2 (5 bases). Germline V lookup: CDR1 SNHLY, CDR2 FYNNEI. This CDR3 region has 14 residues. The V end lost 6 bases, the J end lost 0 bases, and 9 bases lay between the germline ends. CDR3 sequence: CASSGKVAKNIQYF. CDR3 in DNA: TGTGCCAGCAGCGGGAAAGTAGCCAAAAACATTCAGTACTTC.

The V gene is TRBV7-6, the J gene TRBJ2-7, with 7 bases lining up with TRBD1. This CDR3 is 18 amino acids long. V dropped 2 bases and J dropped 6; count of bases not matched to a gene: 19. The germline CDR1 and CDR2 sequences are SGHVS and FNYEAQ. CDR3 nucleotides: TGTGCCAGCAGCTTAAGTAGTTACAGGGGCCAAGCCTCTGCCGAGCAGTACTTC. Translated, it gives CASSLSSYRGQASAEQYF.

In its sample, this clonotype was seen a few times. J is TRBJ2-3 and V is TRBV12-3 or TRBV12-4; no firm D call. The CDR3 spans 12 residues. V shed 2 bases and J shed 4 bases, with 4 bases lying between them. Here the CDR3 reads CASSLIPDTQYF. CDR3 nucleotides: TGTGCCAGCAGTTTAATCCCAGATACGCAGTATTTT.

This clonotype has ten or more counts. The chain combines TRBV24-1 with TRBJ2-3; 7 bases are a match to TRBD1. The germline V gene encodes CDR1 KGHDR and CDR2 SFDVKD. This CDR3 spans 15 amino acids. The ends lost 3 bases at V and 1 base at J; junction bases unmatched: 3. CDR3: CATSDIGQGTDTQYF. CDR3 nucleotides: TGTGCCACCAGTGATATAGGACAGGGCACAGATACGCAGTATTTT.